The next 7 T cell receptor beta chains were all read from a single sample in a study of CXCR3-negative and CXCR3-positive naive CD8 T cells. The antigens for these receptors are not known. Study outcomes and limitations: CXCR3-expressing naive cells carried TRB CDR3s more hydrophobic than those of CXCR3-negative naive cells.

The method, 5' RACE with UMI labels, was used to prepare the TRB cDNA libraries. Reanalyzing the 5' RACE reads, TCRdb keeps one entry per CDR3 protein, without DNA. The repertoire table contains about 84,000 distinct CDR3 sequences. The sample consisted of naive CXCR3+ CD8+ T cells from blood. The subset here: CD45RO-CCR7+CD27+CD95- naive CD8+ T cells expressing CXCR3 (TNR3+). All receptors derive from a human donor in good health. Some clones in this sample may be carry-over from other donors' samples.

The chain links TRBV7-9 to TRBJ2-7; there is no DNA to check the TCRdb D call of TRBD1. The CDR3 runs 14 residues. Germline assignment: CDR1 SEHNR and CDR2 FQNEAQ (reference sequence). The CDR3 loop is CASSTPGQGVEQYF.

CDR3 amino acids: CASSQDLLGRTSGDYNEQFF. The rearrangement joins TRBV14 to TRBJ2-1; the D gene TCRdb calls, TRBD2, cannot be checked with no DNA. The germline gives CDR1 SGHDN, CDR2 FVKESK. The CDR3 length is 20 residues.

The chain combines TRBV7-9 with TRBJ2-1; TCRdb returns TRBD1, unconfirmable since there is no DNA. This CDR3 is built from 16 residues. In germline, CDR1 is SEHNR, CDR2 FQNEAQ (reference sequence). The CDR3 sequence is CASSRAHRGDVNEQFF.

The CDR3 is CASSRTAAGYTF. This chain uses TRBV12-3 or TRBV12-4 with TRBJ1-2; the D call from TCRdb, TRBD1, cannot be confirmed without DNA. This CDR3 has 12 amino acids.

This rearrangement joins TRBV5-1 to TRBJ2-5; TCRdb picks TRBD1, but there is no DNA to check that call. The CDR3 runs 17 residues. CDR1 and CDR2 (germline): SGHRS, YFSETQ. The CDR3 loop reads CASSDWTPTGWLETQYF.

The chain employs TRBV4-2 and TRBJ2-3; TCRdb calls TRBD2, which cannot be checked without DNA. This CDR3 is 18 amino acids long. The germline V gene has CDR1 LGHNA and CDR2 YNFKEQ. This CDR3 is CASSQEQSGSSFTDTQYF.

The rearrangement joins TRBV28 to TRBJ2-1; TCRdb reports TRBD2, a call that lacks DNA to check it against. There are 17 residues in the CDR3. In germline, CDR1 is MDHEN, CDR2 SYDVKM. This CDR3 reads CASSLLLRDSPYNERFF.